Listed below are T cell receptor beta chains from one sample, sequenced in a study of cytomegalovirus exposure and HLA in healthy donors. Method: immunoSEQ multiplex PCR; TCRdb's copy keeps in-frame clones and lacks some. The table shows about 250,000 clones, with approximately 81% occurring only once. Sequencing was performed on PBMCs. These receptors all stem from a girl aged 2 to 10 in good health and CMV-seronegative. The CDR3 runs from the conserved cysteine through the conserved F or W. The D gene is left open where the match is weak. A clone size is listed for some rows: how often the clone was seen (once, few, many), or a class if it is expanded.

. | TRBJ2-5 | TRBD2 | TRBV5-1 | CASTGPAGGPGTQYF | TGCGCCAGCACCGGCCCGGCGGGGGGGCCAGGGACCCAGTACTTC
. | TRBJ2-7 | . | TRBV29-1 | CSRPRIIPSYEQYF | TGCAGCCGACCTAGAATTATCCCCTCCTACGAGCAGTACTTC
. | TRBJ2-4 | . | TRBV7-9 | CSSSPPFGVRESKNIQYF | TGTTCCAGCAGCCCCCCTTTTGGAGTCCGCGAGTCCAAAAACATTCAGTACTTC
. | TRBJ1-1 | . | TRBV11-2 | CASSLGAAMNTEAFF | TGTGCCAGCAGCTTAGGTGCCGCGATGAACACTGAAGCTTTCTTT
. | TRBJ1-3 | . | TRBV9 | CASSVAKTPGKAGNTIYF | TGTGCCAGCAGCGTAGCTAAGACACCAGGGAAGGCTGGAAACACCATATATTTT
. | TRBJ2-1 | . | TRBV7-3 | CASSLAKGQHNEQFF | TGTGCCAGCAGCTTAGCCAAGGGGCAGCACAATGAGCAGTTCTTC
. | TRBJ2-1 | . | TRBV27 | CASSQTPYNEQFF | TGTGCCAGCAGTCAGACACCATACAATGAGCAGTTCTTC
once | TRBJ2-1 | TRBD2 | TRBV2 | CASSGTSGGVFNEQFF | TGTGCCAGCAGTGGGACTAGCGGGGGGGTCTTCAATGAGCAGTTCTTC
. | TRBJ2-7 | TRBD1 | TRBV5-1 | CASSFGDREKDYEQYF | TGCGCCAGCAGCTTTGGGGACAGGGAGAAAGACTACGAGCAGTACTTC
. | TRBJ2-2 | TRBD1 | TRBV19 | CASVDRSFNTGELFF | TGTGCCAGTGTGGACAGGTCTTTTAACACCGGGGAGCTGTTTTTT
. | TRBJ2-1 | . | TRBV4-2 | CASSQQSFSTDEQFF | TGTGCCAGCAGCCAACAGTCTTTTTCCACCGATGAGCAGTTCTTC
. | TRBJ2-1 | TRBD2 | TRBV19 | CASSRGGPRGDGEQFF | TGTGCCAGTAGTCGCGGGGGACCCAGAGGTGATGGTGAGCAGTTCTTC
. | TRBJ2-5 | . | TRBV5-1 | CASSPGTRETQYF | TGCGCCAGCAGCCCCGGGACTCGAGAGACCCAGTACTTC
. | TRBJ1-6 | . | TRBV7-6 | CASSLYSSDSPLHF | TGTGCCAGCAGCTTGTATTCGTCGGATTCACCCCTCCACTTT
few | TRBJ2-3 | TRBD2 | TRBV15 | CATSSDSSGGYHTDTQYF | TGTGCCACCAGCAGCGACTCTAGCGGGGGATATCACACAGATACGCAGTATTTT
. | TRBJ2-2 | TRBD2 | TRBV9 | CASTRENTGELFF | TGTGCCAGCACGCGGGAGAATACCGGGGAGCTGTTTTTT
once | TRBJ2-7 | . | TRBV6-5 | CASSYSSPGVEQYF | TGTGCCAGCAGTTACTCCAGCCCCGGGGTCGAGCAGTACTTC
. | TRBJ2-7 | TRBD2 | TRBV10-3 | CAISESTRGRTYEQYF | TGTGCCATCAGTGAGTCGACTCGCGGGAGAACCTACGAGCAGTACTTC
. | TRBJ2-2 | . | TRBV19 | CASSGGTRKATGELFF | TGTGCCAGTAGTGGGGGGACTCGAAAGGCCACCGGGGAGCTGTTTTTT
. | TRBJ1-5 | TRBD1 | TRBV11-2 | CASSDRGGPQHF | TGTGCCAGCAGCGACAGGGGGGGGCCCCAGCATTTT
once | TRBJ2-5 | TRBD2 | TRBV5-1 | CASFLTSGGQETQYF | TGCGCCAGCTTCCTGACTAGCGGGGGCCAAGAGACCCAGTACTTC
. | TRBJ1-3 | . | TRBV7-2 | CASSLALGSGNTIYF | TGTGCCAGCAGCTTAGCCCTAGGCTCTGGAAACACCATATATTTT
few | TRBJ2-5 | TRBD1 | TRBV2 | CASSSDRGQGETQYF | TGTGCCAGCAGTTCCGACAGGGGGCAAGGGGAGACCCAGTACTTC
. | TRBJ1-5 | . | TRBV19 | CASSMRGSNQPQHF | TGTGCCAGTAGTATGAGGGGGAGCAATCAGCCCCAGCATTTT
few | TRBJ2-3 | TRBD1 | TRBV10-2 | CASSSDGFKDRVYEGGTDTQYF | TGCGCCAGCAGTTCCGACGGATTCAAGGACAGGGTTTACGAAGGGGGCACAGATACGCAGTATTTT
. | TRBJ1-5 | TRBD1 | TRBV19 | CASSIYRGGDQPQHF | TGTGCCAGTAGTATCTACAGGGGGGGAGATCAGCCCCAGCATTTT
. | TRBJ2-2 | TRBD1 | TRBV5-1 | CASGPGTGGNTGELFF | TGCGCCAGCGGACCCGGGACAGGGGGGAACACCGGGGAGCTGTTTTTT
. | TRBJ2-1 | . | TRBV14 | CASSKNIGQLNNEQFF | TGTGCCAGCAGCAAAAACATCGGACAGCTAAACAATGAGCAGTTCTTC
. | TRBJ2-7 | TRBD1 | TRBV5-1 | CASSFTGGSYEQYF | TGCGCCAGCAGCTTTACAGGGGGCTCCTACGAGCAGTACTTC
. | TRBJ2-5 | . | TRBV9 | CASSVGAGKETQYF | TGTGCCAGCAGCGTAGGGGCCGGGAAAGAGACCCAGTACTTC
. | TRBJ1-4 | TRBD1 | TRBV6-1 | CASSEPQTGARGKLFF | TGTGCCAGCAGTGAACCCCAGACAGGGGCTAGAGGAAAACTGTTTTTT
. | TRBJ2-3 | TRBD2 | TRBV9 | CASSVTTSGGAGDTQYF | TGTGCCAGCAGCGTAACGACTAGCGGGGGGGCCGGAGATACGCAGTATTTT
. | TRBJ2-1 | TRBD2 | TRBV6-6 | CASTGLAAYNEQFF | TGTGCCAGCACTGGACTAGCGGCTTACAATGAGCAGTTCTTC
. | TRBJ2-7 | TRBD2 | TRBV5-6 | CASSSGGLAAGYEQYF | TGTGCCAGCAGCTCTGGGGGACTAGCGGCAGGATACGAGCAGTACTTC
once | TRBJ2-7 | TRBD1 | TRBV20-1 | CSASRRGSQYF | TGCAGCGCTAGTCGCAGGGGGTCGCAGTACTTC
. | TRBJ2-7 | . | TRBV30 | CAWKPGLRFSYEQYF | TGTGCCTGGAAACCGGGACTCAGATTCTCCTACGAGCAGTACTTC
. | TRBJ1-4 | . | TRBV6-1 | CASRDTAVEKLFF | TGTGCCAGCAGGGATACAGCGGTGGAAAAACTGTTTTTT
few | TRBJ2-3 | TRBD2 | TRBV14 | CASSQWPGLAAYTDTQYF | TGTGCCAGCAGCCAGTGGCCGGGACTAGCGGCCTACACAGATACGCAGTATTTT
. | TRBJ1-2 | TRBD1 | TRBV30 | CAWTPGQGVYYGYTF | TGTGCCTGGACCCCGGGACAGGGGGTCTACTATGGCTACACCTTC
. | TRBJ1-4 | . | TRBV27 | CASRTRGRGKNEKLFF | TGTGCCAGCAGAACCCGGGGGAGGGGTAAAAATGAAAAACTGTTTTTT
. | TRBJ2-1 | . | TRBV5-1 | CASSLEGGTSYNEQFF | TGCGCCAGCAGCTTGGAAGGAGGGACTTCCTACAATGAGCAGTTCTTC
. | TRBJ2-3 | . | TRBV29-1 | CSVRTPFTDTQYF | TGCAGCGTGAGGACTCCTTTCACAGATACGCAGTATTTT
few | TRBJ2-7 | . | TRBV5-1 | CASSLAQRRHEQYF | TGCGCCAGCAGCTTGGCCCAGCGGAGGCACGAGCAGTACTTC